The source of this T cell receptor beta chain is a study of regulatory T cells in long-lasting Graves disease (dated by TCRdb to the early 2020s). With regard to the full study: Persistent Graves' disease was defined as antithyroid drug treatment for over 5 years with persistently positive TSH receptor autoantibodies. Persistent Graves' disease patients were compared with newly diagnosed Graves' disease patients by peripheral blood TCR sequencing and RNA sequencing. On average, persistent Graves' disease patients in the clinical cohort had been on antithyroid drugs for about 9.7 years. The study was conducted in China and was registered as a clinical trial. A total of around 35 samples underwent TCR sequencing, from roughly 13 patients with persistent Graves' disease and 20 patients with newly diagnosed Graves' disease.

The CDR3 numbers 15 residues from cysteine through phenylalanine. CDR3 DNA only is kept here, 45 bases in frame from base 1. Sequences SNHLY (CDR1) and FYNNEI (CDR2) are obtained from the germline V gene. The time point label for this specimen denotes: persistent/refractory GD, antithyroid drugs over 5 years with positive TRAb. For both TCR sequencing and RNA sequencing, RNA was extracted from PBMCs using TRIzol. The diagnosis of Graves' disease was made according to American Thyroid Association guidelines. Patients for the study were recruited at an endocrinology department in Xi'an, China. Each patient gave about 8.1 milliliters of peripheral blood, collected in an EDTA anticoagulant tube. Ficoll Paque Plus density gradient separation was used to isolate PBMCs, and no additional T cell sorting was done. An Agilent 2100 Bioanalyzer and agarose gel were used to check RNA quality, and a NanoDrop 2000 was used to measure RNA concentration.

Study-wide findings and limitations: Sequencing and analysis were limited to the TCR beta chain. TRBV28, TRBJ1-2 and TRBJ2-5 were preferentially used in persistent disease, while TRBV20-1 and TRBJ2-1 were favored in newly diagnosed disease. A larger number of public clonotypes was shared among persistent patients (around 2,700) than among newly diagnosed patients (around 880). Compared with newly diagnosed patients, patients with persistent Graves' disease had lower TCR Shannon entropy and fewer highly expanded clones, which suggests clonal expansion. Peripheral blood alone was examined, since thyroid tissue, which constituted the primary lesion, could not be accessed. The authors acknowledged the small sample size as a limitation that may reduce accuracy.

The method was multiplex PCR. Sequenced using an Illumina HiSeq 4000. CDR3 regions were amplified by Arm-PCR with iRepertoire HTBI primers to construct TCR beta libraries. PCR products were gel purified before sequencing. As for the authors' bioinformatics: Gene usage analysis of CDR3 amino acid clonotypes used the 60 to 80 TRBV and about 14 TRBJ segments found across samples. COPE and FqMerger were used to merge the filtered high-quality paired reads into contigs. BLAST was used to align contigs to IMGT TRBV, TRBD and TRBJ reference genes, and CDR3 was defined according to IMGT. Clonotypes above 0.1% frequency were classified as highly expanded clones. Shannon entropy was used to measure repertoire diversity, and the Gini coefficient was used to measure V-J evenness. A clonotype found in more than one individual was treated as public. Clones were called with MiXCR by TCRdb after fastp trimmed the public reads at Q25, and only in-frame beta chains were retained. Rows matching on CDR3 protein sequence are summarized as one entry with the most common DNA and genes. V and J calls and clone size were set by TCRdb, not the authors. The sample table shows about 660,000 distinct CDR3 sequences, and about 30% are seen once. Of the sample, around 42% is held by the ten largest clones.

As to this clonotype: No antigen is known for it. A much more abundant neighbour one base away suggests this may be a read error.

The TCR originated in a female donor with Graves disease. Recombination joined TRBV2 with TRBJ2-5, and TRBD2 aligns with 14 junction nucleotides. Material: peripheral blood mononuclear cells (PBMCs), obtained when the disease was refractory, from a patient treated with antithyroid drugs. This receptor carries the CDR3 CVSSSGLAGERTQYF. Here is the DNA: TGTGTCAGCAGCTCGGGACTAGCGGGAGAACGGACCCAGTACTTC. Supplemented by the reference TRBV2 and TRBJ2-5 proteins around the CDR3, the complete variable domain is EPEVTQTPSHQVTQMGQEVILRCVPISNHLYFYWYRQILGQKVEFLVSFYNNEISEKSEIFDDQFSVERPDGSNFTLKIRSTKLEDSAMYFCVSSSGLAGERTQYFGPGTRLLVL.